This TCR beta chain was recovered during a study of OX40 agonist ivuxolimab in advanced cancers. Overall study context: Cancers in dose escalation were hepatocellular, melanoma, renal cell and head and neck. Prior anti-PD-1, anti-PD-L1 or anti-CTLA-4 therapy was allowed; approximately 40% had some. Whole-study findings and limits: Among T cells, CD8+ cells averaged more expanded clones than CD4+ cells. There was clonal expansion of CD4+ and CD8+ blood T cells by week 6 at 0.1 to 3.0 mg/kg.

As to this clone: Its specificity is not known.

Germline lookup yields CDR1 MNHEY and CDR2 SVGAGI. This CDR3 is 13 amino acids long. V lost 2 bases to trimming and J lost 5 bases, with 10 bases between them. The table came from immunoSEQ multiplex PCR; TCRdb's copy has only in-frame clones and leaves some out. The profile shows around 55,000 clones, 80% to 90% of them singletons. The clonotype comes from an adult with an advanced solid tumor such as melanoma, head and neck, liver or kidney cancer. This chain uses TRBV6-5 with TRBJ2-7; D is perhaps TRBD1 or TRBD2 (5 bases each). The sequences come from CD4+ or CD8+ T cells sorted from blood, collected in a trial of the OX40 agonist ivuxolimab. The DNA of the CDR3 is TGTGCCAGCAGTTACGGGCAGGGAGACGAGCAGTACTTC. Encoded protein: CASSYGQGDEQYF.